Listed here are 7 T cell receptor beta chains from one sample, sequenced in a study of blood T cell repertoires in COVID-19. Data came from immunoSEQ multiplex PCR; TCRdb stores just in-frame clones and leaves some out. There are around 270,000 clones in the sample; 80% to 90% occur only once, and 3.5% to 5.5% lies in the top ten. Sequencing was done on a sample of PBMCs or T cells enriched from blood (not recorded which). The receptors shown here come from a woman aged 25-40 years who had recovered from COVID-19.

This clone showed up just once. The chain combines TRBV2 with TRBJ2-5, with a possible D match to TRBD2 (5 bases). The CDR3 extends over 14 amino acids. The V end was cut by 4 bases, the J end by 2 bases, with 11 bases between. Germline lookup yields CDR1 SNHLY and CDR2 FYNNEI. CDR3 sequence reads: CASSGISDQETQYF. The DNA of the CDR3 is TGTGCCAGCAGTGGGATTAGCGATCAAGAGACCCAGTACTTC. Combining the CDR3 with reference TRBV2 and TRBJ2-5 gives the whole variable domain EPEVTQTPSHQVTQMGQEVILRCVPISNHLYFYWYRQILGQKVEFLVSFYNNEISEKSEIFDDQFSVERPDGSNFTLKIRSTKLEDSAMYFCASSGISDQETQYFGPGTRLLVL.

This clone showed up just a few times. This sequence joins TRBV6-5 and TRBJ1-4; D call uncertain. Germline V CDR1 and CDR2: MNHEY, SVGAGI. The CDR3 is 14 amino acids. Trimming cost V 8 bases and J 7 bases, with 17 bases left between them. Here the CDR3 reads CASAKEGGVEKLFF. CDR3 bases: TGTGCCAGCGCGAAGGAGGGCGGAGTTGAAAAACTGTTTTTT.

The chain combines TRBV4-1 with TRBJ1-2; 7 bases align to TRBD1. This CDR3 spans 15 amino acids. Germline CDR1 reads MGHRA; CDR2 reads YSYEKL. With 1 base clipped from V and 0 bases from J, the junction kept 2 bases outside the gene matches. The CDR3 DNA is TGCGCCAGCAGCCAAGGGACAGGAGCTAACTATGGCTACACCTTC. This gives the protein CASSQGTGANYGYTF.

This CDR3 is CASSLQNTGELFF. In nucleotides, the CDR3 is TGTGCCAGCAGTTTACAGAACACCGGGGAGCTGTTTTTT. The rearrangement uses TRBV28 and TRBJ2-2; D not resolved. The CDR3 is made up of 13 amino acids. Germline CDR1 is MDHEN and CDR2 is SYDVKM. The V end lost 2 bases, the J end lost 1 base, and 2 bases lay between the germline ends.

The V call is TRBV5-5, the J call TRBJ1-2; D is perhaps TRBD1 (5 bases). The CDR3 totals 11 residues. V lost 6 bases and J lost 13, with 16 bases in between. Germline values: CDR1 SGHKS, CDR2 YYEKEE (reference sequence). CDR3 in amino acids: CASTRRGQSTF. CDR3 nucleotide sequence: TGTGCCAGCACCCGACGAGGACAATCCACCTTC.

A few counts support this clone. The rearrangement links TRBV10-3 to TRBJ2-7; 7 nucleotides match TRBD1. CDR3 length equals 14 residues. V shed 5 bases, J shed 5 bases, and the junction held 9 bases outside the gene matches. Germline V CDR1 and CDR2: ENHRY, SYGVKD. CDR3 DNA: TGTGCCATCAGTTTTCGACAGGGTAAGAACGAGCAGTACTTC. It specifies CAISFRQGKNEQYF.

This clone was counted a few times. The gene calls are TRBV5-5 and TRBJ1-4; 7 nucleotides align to TRBD1. The CDR3 consists of 15 residues. Germline lookup yields CDR1 SGHKS and CDR2 YYEKEE (reference sequence). V shed 1 base and J 5 bases; nucleotides not matched to a gene: 5. The CDR3 sequence: CASSLKGAKNEKLFF. The CDR3, as DNA: TGTGCCAGCAGCTTGAAGGGGGCGAAGAATGAAAAACTGTTTTTT. The variable domain in full, completed from reference TRBV5-5 and TRBJ1-4, reads DAGVTQSPTHLIKTRGQQVTLRCSPISGHKSVSWYQQVLGQGPQFIFQYYEKEERGRGNFPDRFSARQFPNYSSELNVNALLLGDSALYLCASSLKGAKNEKLFFGSGTQLSVL.